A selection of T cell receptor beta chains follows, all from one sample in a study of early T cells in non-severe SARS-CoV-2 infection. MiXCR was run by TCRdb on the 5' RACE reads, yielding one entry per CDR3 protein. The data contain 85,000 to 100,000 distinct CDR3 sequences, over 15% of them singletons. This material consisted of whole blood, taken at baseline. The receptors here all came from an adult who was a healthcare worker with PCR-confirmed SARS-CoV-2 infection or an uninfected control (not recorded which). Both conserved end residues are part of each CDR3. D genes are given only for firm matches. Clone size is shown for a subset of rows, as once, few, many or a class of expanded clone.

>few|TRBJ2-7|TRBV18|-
CASSPEEYEQYF
TGTGCCAGCTCACCGGAGGAATACGAGCAGTACTTC
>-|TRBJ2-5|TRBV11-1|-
CAPLGTTETQYF
TGTGCCCCCTTGGGGACAACTGAGACCCAGTACTTC
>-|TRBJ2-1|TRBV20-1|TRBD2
CSATREAKHEQFF
TGCAGTGCTACCCGGGAGGCGAAGCATGAGCAGTTCTTC
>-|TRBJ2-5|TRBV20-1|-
CSASTGSVETQYF
TGCAGTGCTAGCACGGGTTCGGTGGAGACCCAGTACTTC
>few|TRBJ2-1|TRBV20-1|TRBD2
CSAQPSGREFNEQFF
TGCAGTGCCCAACCTAGCGGGAGGGAGTTCAATGAGCAGTTCTTC
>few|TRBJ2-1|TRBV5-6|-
CASSSLSDEQFF
TGTGCCAGCAGCTCGTTATCCGATGAGCAGTTCTTC
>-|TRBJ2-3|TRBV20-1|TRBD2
CSARATSGADTQYF
TGCAGTGCTAGAGCGACTAGCGGGGCAGATACGCAGTATTTT
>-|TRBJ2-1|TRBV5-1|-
CASSLEGQGVYNEQFF
TGCGCCAGCAGCTTGGAAGGGCAGGGAGTCTACAATGAGCAGTTCTTC
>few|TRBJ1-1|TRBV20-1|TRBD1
CSARRQGVTTEAFF
TGCAGTGCTAGAAGACAGGGGGTAACCACTGAAGCTTTCTTT
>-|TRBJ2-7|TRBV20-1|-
CSVGEVTYEQYF
TGCAGTGTGGGGGAGGTAACCTACGAGCAGTACTTC
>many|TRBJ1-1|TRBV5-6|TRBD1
CASSRGQGAFF
TGTGCCAGCAGCCGGGGACAGGGAGCTTTCTTT
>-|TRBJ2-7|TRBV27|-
CASRRGGSLLEQYF
TGTGCCAGCAGGCGGGGTGGGAGTCTGCTCGAGCAGTACTTC
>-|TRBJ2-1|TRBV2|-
CASVGLRAYNEQFF
TGTGCCAGCGTAGGACTGCGCGCCTACAATGAGCAGTTCTTC
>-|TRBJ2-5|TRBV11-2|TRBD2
CASSPSGSVPETQYF
TGTGCCAGCAGTCCTAGCGGGAGTGTCCCAGAGACCCAGTACTTC
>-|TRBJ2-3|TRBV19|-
CASRDRGTDTQYF
TGTGCCAGCCGGGATCGGGGCACAGATACGCAGTATTTT
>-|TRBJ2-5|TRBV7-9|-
CASSLDVIVRGTQYF
TGTGCCAGCAGCTTAGATGTGATCGTTCGTGGGACCCAGTACTTC
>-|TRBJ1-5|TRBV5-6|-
CASSLAGGNQPQHF
TGTGCCAGCAGCTTGGCGGGAGGGAATCAGCCCCAGCATTTT
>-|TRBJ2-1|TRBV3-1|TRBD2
CASSPRLGGAKSYNEQFF
TGTGCCAGCAGCCCACGCCTCGGGGGGGCAAAATCCTACAATGAGCAGTTCTTC
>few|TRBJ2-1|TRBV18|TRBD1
CASSPAELTGRNEQFF
TGTGCCAGCTCACCCGCCGAGTTGACAGGGCGAAATGAGCAGTTCTTC
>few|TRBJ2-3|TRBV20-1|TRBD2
CSAPVASGTDTQYF
TGCAGTGCCCCGGTGGCTAGCGGGACAGATACGCAGTATTTT
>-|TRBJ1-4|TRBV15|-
CATSDLRGNEKLFF
TGTGCCACCAGTGACCTCCGGGGCAATGAAAAACTGTTTTTT
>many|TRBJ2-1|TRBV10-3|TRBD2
CAISEPLAGGEQFF
TGTGCCATCAGTGAGCCACTAGCGGGAGGTGAGCAGTTCTTC
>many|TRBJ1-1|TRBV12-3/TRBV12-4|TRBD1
CASRGQGRAFF
TGTGCCAGCAGGGGACAGGGGAGAGCTTTCTTT
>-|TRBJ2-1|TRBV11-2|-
CASLQVHEQFF
TGTGCCAGCCTCCAGGTCCATGAGCAGTTCTTC
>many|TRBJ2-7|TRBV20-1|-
CSARSGFEQYF
TGCAGTGCTAGATCCGGGTTCGAGCAGTACTTC
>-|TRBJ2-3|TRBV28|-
CASSFGSGHVDTQYF
TGTGCCAGCAGTTTTGGGTCGGGGCATGTAGATACGCAGTATTTT
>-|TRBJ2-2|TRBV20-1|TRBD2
CSAREAGEDTGELLF
TGCAGTGCTAGAGAAGCGGGAGAGGACACCGGGGAGCTGCTTTTT
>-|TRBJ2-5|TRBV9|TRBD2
CASSVAGGQETQYF
TGTGCCAGCAGCGTAGCGGGAGGTCAAGAGACCCAGTACTTC
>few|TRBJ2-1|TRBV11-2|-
CASSLLQRSYNEQFF
TGTGCCAGCAGCTTACTCCAGCGCTCCTACAATGAGCAGTTCTTC
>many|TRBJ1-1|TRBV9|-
CASSVEGGGAEAFF
TGTGCCAGCAGCGTAGAAGGCGGGGGAGCAGAAGCTTTCTTT
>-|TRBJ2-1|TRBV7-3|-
CASSSGAYDEQFF
TGTGCCAGCAGCTCCGGGGCCTACGATGAGCAGTTCTTC
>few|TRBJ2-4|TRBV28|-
CASAEWLAKNIQYF
TGTGCCAGCGCCGAATGGCTCGCCAAAAACATTCAGTACTTC
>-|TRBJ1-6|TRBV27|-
CASSLKRGYSPLHF
TGTGCCAGCAGTTTAAAAAGGGGATATTCACCCCTCCACTTT
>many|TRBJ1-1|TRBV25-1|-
CASSEYRAGVRKAFF
TGTGCCAGCAGTGAATATCGGGCAGGAGTTCGAAAAGCTTTCTTT
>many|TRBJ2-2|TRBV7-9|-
CASSLVGQTGELFF
TGTGCCAGCAGCTTAGTAGGCCAAACCGGGGAGCTGTTTTTT
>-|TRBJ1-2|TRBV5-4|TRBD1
CASSPWTGGYTF
TGTGCCAGCAGCCCCTGGACAGGGGGCTACACCTTC
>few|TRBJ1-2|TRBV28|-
CASSSPTDGYTF
TGTGCCAGCAGTTCCCCGACCGATGGCTACACCTTC
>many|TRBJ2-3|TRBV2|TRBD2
CASCLAGPPDTQYF
TGTGCCAGTTGTCTAGCGGGACCCCCAGATACGCAGTATTTT
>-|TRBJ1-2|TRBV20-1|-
CSASRGPDGYTF
TGCAGTGCTAGCCGGGGCCCCGATGGCTACACCTTC
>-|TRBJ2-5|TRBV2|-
CASRLGSGPPETQYF
TGTGCCAGCAGACTCGGGAGCGGGCCCCCAGAGACCCAGTACTTC
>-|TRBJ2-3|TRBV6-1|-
CASSELGDTQYF
TGTGCCAGCAGTGAGCTCGGGGATACGCAGTATTTT
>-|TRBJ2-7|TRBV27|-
CASSFGDPTYEQYF
TGTGCCAGCAGTTTTGGGGACCCAACCTACGAGCAGTACTTC
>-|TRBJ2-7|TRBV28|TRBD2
CASGGDRLYEQYF
TGTGCCAGCGGGGGGGACCGCCTTTACGAGCAGTACTTC
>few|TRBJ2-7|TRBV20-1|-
CSPYGAAQKEQYF
TGCAGTCCTTATGGGGCTGCTCAAAAAGAGCAGTACTTC
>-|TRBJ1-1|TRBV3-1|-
CASSREWDTEAFF
TGTGCCAGCAGCCGGGAGTGGGACACTGAAGCTTTCTTT